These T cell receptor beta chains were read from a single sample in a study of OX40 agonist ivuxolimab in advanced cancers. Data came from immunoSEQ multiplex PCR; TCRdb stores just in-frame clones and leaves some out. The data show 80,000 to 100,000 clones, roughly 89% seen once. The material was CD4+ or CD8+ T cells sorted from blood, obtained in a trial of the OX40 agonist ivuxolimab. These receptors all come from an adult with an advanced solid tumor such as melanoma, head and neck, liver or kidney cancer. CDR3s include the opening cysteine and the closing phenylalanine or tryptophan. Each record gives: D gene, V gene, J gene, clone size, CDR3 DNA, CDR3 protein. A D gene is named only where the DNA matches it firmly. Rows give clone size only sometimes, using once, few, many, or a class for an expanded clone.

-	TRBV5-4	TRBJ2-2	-	TGTGCCAGCAGCTTGGGTGCCGGGGAGCTGTTTTTT	CASSLGAGELFF
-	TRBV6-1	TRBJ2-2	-	TGTGCCAGCAGTGAAGAGACAGCCGCTGGCACCGGGGAGCTGTTTTTT	CASSEETAAGTGELFF
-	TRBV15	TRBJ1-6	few	TGTGCCACCAGTGGTGCGGGATCTGATTCACCCCTCCACTTT	CATSGAGSDSPLHF
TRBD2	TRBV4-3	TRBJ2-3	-	TGCGCCAGCAGCCAAGCAACGGCTAGCGGGGGGGTCACAGATACGCAGTATTTT	CASSQATASGGVTDTQYF
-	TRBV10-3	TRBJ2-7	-	TGTGCCATCACTAAGGACTATGCGGGACGCTACGAGCAGTACTTC	CAITKDYAGRYEQYF
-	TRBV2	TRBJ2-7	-	TGTGCCAGCAGTGATATCGGGGCTGCCCCCGACGAGCAGTACTTC	CASSDIGAAPDEQYF
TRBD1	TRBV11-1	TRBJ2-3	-	TGTGCCAGCAGCTTAGCTGGGACAGGGTTGGGTACAGATACGCAGTATTTT	CASSLAGTGLGTDTQYF
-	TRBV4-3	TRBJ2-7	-	TGCGCCAGCAGCCCTCGGGCCGGCGGGTTATTCTACGAGCAGTACTTC	CASSPRAGGLFYEQYF
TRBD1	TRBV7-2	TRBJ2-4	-	TGTGCCAGCAGCCCGACAGGGAGAGGAAACATTCAGTACTTC	CASSPTGRGNIQYF
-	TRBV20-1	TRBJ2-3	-	TGCAGTGCTGGCCGGGATTCTTTT	CSAGRDSF
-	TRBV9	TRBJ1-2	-	TGTGCCAGCAGCCTACAGGAAGGTCGAGGCTACACCTTC	CASSLQEGRGYTF
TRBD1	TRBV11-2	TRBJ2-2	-	TGTGCCAGCAGCCGGGGACAGTCCACCGGGGAGCTGTTTTTT	CASSRGQSTGELFF
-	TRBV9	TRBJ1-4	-	TGTGCCAGCAGCGTATCGACAGAGAGAAATGAAAAACTGTTTTTT	CASSVSTERNEKLFF
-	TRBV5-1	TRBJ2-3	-	TGCGCCAGCAGCTCAACCAAACTAGATACGCAGTATTTT	CASSSTKLDTQYF
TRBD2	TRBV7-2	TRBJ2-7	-	TGTGCCAGCAGCTTATGGACTAGCGGCCCCTCGGAGTACTTC	CASSLWTSGPSEYF
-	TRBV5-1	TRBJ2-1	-	TGCGCCAGCAGCAAACCAACGGACGACAATGAGCAGTTCTTC	CASSKPTDDNEQFF
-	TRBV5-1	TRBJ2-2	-	TGCGCCAGCAGCTTGGGTGGGAACGGGGAGCTGTTTTTT	CASSLGGNGELFF
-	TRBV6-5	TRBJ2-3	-	TGTGCCAGCAGGACCGGGTACACAGATACGCAGTATTTT	CASRTGYTDTQYF
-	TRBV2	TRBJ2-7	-	TGTGCCAGCACCCCTAGGCAGGGGCTCCCCTACGAGCAGTACTTC	CASTPRQGLPYEQYF
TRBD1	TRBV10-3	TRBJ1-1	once	TGTGCCACCCAGGGACAGGGCAACACTGAAGCTTTCTTT	CATQGQGNTEAFF
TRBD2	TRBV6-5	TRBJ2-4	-	TGTGCCAGCAGTTCCCGGACTAAGCGGGGGAACATTCAGTACTTC	CASSSRTKRGNIQYF
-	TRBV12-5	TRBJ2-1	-	TGTGCTAGTGGTTTGTCGGGCCCCAATGAGCAGTTCTTC	CASGLSGPNEQFF
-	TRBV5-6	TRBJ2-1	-	TGTGCCAGCAGTCGTGTGCCAGCCAACTACAATGAGCAGTTCTTC	CASSRVPANYNEQFF
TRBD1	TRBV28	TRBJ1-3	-	TGTGCCACCCTAGGACCGGGACAGGGGGAAGGAAACACCATATATTTT	CATLGPGQGEGNTIYF
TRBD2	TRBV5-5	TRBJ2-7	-	TGTGCCAGCAGCCCGGGTTCTAGCGGTGCTCGGGAGCAGTACTTC	CASSPGSSGAREQYF
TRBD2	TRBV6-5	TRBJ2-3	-	TGTGCCAGCAGTTACTCAGGGACTAGCGGGGCCCTAACGCAGTATTTT	CASSYSGTSGALTQYF
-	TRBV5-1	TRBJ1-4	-	TGCGCCAGCAGCTTGGGGAGGGCAGGTGAAAAACTGTTTTTT	CASSLGRAGEKLFF
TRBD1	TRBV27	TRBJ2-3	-	TGTGCCAGCAGTTTAAGGGGGTTGGGGACAGGGTTTAAAGATACGCAGTATTTT	CASSLRGLGTGFKDTQYF
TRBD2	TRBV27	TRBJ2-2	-	TGTGCCAGCAGTCCAGACCTTCAGCGGGGGCCGAACACCGGGGAGCTGTTTTTT	CASSPDLQRGPNTGELFF
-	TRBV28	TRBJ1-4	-	TGTGCCAGCAGCACAATACAGGGATCGTTAGGAGAAAAACTGTTTTTT	CASSTIQGSLGEKLFF
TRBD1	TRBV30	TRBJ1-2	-	TGTGCCTGGAGCACCGGGACAGGCAATTATGGCTACACCTTC	CAWSTGTGNYGYTF
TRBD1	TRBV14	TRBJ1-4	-	TGTGCCAGCAGCCGTGACCTGGGACAGGGAGTTAGGGAAAAACTGTTTTTT	CASSRDLGQGVREKLFF
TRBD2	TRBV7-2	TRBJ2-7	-	TGTGCCAGCAGCTTAGTTGGGGGGGCCTACGAGCAGTACTTC	CASSLVGGAYEQYF
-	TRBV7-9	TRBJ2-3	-	TGTGCCAGCCTTATCGAGGGCACAGATACGCAGTATTTT	CASLIEGTDTQYF
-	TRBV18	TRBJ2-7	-	TGTGCCAGCTCACCACCAGGACTATCCTTAGAGGAGCAGTACTTC	CASSPPGLSLEEQYF